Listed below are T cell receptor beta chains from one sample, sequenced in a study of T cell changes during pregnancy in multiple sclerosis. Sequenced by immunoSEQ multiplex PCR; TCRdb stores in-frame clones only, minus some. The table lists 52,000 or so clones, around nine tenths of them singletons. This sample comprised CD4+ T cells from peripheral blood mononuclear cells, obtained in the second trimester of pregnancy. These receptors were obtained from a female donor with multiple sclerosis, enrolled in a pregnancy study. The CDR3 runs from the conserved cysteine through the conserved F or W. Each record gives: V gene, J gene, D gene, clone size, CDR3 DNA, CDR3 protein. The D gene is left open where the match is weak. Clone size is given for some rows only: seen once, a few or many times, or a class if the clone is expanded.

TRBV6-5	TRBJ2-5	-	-	TGTGCCAGCAGTTACGCCAGGGACTCCCAAGAGACCCAGTACTTC	CASSYARDSQETQYF
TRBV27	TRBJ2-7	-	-	TGTGCCAGCAGCCCAGGACAGTCCTACGAGCAGTACTTC	CASSPGQSYEQYF
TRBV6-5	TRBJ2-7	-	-	TGTGCCAGCAGGAGGGATCCCGCCTACGAGCAGTACTTC	CASRRDPAYEQYF
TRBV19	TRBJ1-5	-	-	TGTGCCAGTAGTCAGGGGACAAATCAGCCCCAGCATTTT	CASSQGTNQPQHF
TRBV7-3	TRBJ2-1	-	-	TGTGCCAGCAGCGGAACGGGGTACAATGAGCAGTTCTTC	CASSGTGYNEQFF
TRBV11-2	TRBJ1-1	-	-	TGTGCCAGCAGCCCTAGCCCCACTGAAGCTTTCTTT	CASSPSPTEAFF
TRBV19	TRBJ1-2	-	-	TGTGCCAGTAGTAACTGGACAGTCGCTAACTATGGCTACACCTTC	CASSNWTVANYGYTF
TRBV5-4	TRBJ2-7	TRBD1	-	TGTGCCAGCAGCTCGACAGGGACCGCAATCTCCGAGCAGTACTTC	CASSSTGTAISEQYF
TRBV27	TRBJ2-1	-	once	TGTGCCAGCAGTTTAGGGGCGTCCTACTCCTACAATGAGCAGTTCTTC	CASSLGASYSYNEQFF
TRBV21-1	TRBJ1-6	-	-	TGTGCCAGCTGGGGCACCTCCTATAATTCACCCCTCCACTTT	CASWGTSYNSPLHF
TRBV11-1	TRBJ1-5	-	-	TGTGCCAGCAGTCGAGACTCTTCGGGGCCCCAGCATTTT	CASSRDSSGPQHF
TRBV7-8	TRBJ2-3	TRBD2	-	TGTGCCAGCAGCTTGGAGCGGGGGGTATTCACAGATACGCAGTATTTT	CASSLERGVFTDTQYF
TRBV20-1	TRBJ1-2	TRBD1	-	TGCAGAGTAACAGGGGACTATGGCTACACCTTC	CRVTGDYGYTF
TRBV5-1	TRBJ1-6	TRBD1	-	TGCGCCAGCAGCCAGACAGGGGTAAATTCACCCCTCCACTTT	CASSQTGVNSPLHF
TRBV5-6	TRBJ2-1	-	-	TGTGCCAGCAGCTTGCAACTAGTGGAACTTAATGAGCAGTTCTTC	CASSLQLVELNEQFF
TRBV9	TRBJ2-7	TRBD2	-	TGTGCCAGCAGCGTAGGTTTGGGGGGGTACACGGAGCAGTACTTC	CASSVGLGGYTEQYF
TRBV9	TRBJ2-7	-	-	TGTGCCAGCAGCGTAGACGGACTTTACGAGCAGTACTTC	CASSVDGLYEQYF
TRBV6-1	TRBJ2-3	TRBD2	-	TGTGCCAGCAGTGAAGAGACTAGCGGGGTGGGAGATACGCAGTATTTT	CASSEETSGVGDTQYF
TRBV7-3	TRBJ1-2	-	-	TGTGCCAGCAGCTTAATTGGGGGGGCCCGCTATGGCTACACCTTT	CASSLIGGARYGYTF
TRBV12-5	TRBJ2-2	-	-	TGTGCTAGTGGCAGTGGGGGCTTAGACACCGGGGAGCTGTTTTTT	CASGSGGLDTGELFF
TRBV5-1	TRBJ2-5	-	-	TGCGCCAGCAGACGTGACGGGGGGCCGCGTGAGACCCAGTACTTC	CASRRDGGPRETQYF
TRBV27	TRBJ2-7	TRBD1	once	TGTGCCAGCAGGCCGGGACAGGTGGCCTACGAGCAGTACTTC	CASRPGQVAYEQYF
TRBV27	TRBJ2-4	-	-	TGTGCCAGCAGTTTATTGGAACAGTATAAAGACATTCAGTACTTC	CASSLLEQYKDIQYF
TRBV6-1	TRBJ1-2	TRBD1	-	TGTGCCAGCAGATGGGACAGGGCCCCCTATGGCTACACCTTC	CASRWDRAPYGYTF
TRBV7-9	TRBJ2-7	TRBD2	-	TGTGCCAGCAGCTTAGCGGAGACCGGGACTAGGGGAGACGAGCAGTACTTC	CASSLAETGTRGDEQYF
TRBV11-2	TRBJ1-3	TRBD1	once	TGTGCCAGCAGCCTCAAGGGGGCAGGTAGAGCTGGAAACACCATATATTTT	CASSLKGAGRAGNTIYF
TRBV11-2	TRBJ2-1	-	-	TGTGCCAGCAGCTTAGTCCCCAGAGGAGGCAATGAGCAGTTCTTC	CASSLVPRGGNEQFF
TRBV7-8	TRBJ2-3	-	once	TGTGCCAGCAGCTTTCCCCCACTTCTGTCGTCGTATGCAGATACGCAGTATTTT	CASSFPPLLSSYADTQYF
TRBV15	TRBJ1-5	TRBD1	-	TGTGCCACCAGCAGGAACAGGGGGCGTCAGCCCCAGCATTTT	CATSRNRGRQPQHF
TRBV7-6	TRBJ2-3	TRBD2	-	TGTGCCAGCAGCTTCCGCCAAGGGACTAGCGGGGGGTTCCCAGATACGCAGTATTTT	CASSFRQGTSGGFPDTQYF
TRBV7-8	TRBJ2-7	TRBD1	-	TGTGCCAGCAGCCACCGGGACAGGGGTTCCTACGAGCAGTACTTC	CASSHRDRGSYEQYF
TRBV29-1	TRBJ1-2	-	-	TGCAGCGTTTGGGCAGAGGGAGGCTACACCTTC	CSVWAEGGYTF
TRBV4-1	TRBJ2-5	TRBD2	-	TGCGCCAGCAGCCAAGGGAAACCGGGGGGGGAGACCCAGTACTTC	CASSQGKPGGETQYF
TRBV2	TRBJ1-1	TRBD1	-	TGTGCCAGCAGTGAACAGGGGGTGAGGAACACTGAAGCTTTCTTT	CASSEQGVRNTEAFF
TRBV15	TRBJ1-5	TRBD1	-	TGTGCCACCAGCTCCGGCTGGGGACAGGGTACTCAGCCCCAGCATTTT	CATSSGWGQGTQPQHF
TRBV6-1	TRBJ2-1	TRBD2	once	TGTGCCAGCAGTGCCCTTAGCGGGGGGCTTTACAATGAGCAGTTCTTC	CASSALSGGLYNEQFF
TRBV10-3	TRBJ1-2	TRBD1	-	TGTGCCATCACGACAGGGAACTATGGCTACACCTTC	CAITTGNYGYTF
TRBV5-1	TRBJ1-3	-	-	TGCGCCAGCAGCTTGGCCGGTGGAAACACCATATATTTT	CASSLAGGNTIYF
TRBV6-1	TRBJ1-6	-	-	TGTGCCAGCAGTGAAAACAGCCCTTCACCCCTCCACTTT	CASSENSPSPLHF
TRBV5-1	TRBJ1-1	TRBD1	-	TGCGCCAGCAGCGGGACAGGTAAAGTGGGCCTAAACAAGAACACTGAAGCTTTCTTT	CASSGTGKVGLNKNTEAFF
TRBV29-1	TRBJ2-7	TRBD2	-	TGCAGCGTTACTAGGACTAGCGGGAGGTCCTACGAGCAGTACTTC	CSVTRTSGRSYEQYF
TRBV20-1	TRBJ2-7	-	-	TGCAGTGCTAGACAGGGATACGAGCAGTACTTC	CSARQGYEQYF
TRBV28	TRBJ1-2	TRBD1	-	TGTGCCAGCAGTCCCCTCCCGGGAGGGGGCGGGAAACCCTCCTTC	CASSPLPGGGGKPSF
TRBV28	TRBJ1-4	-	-	TGTGCCAGCAGTCTAAGTGAAAAACTGTTTTTT	CASSLSEKLFF
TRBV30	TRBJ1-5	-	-	TGTGCCTGGAGTGTCGGGGGGCCCAAAAGGGGTCAGCCCCAGCATTTT	CAWSVGGPKRGQPQHF
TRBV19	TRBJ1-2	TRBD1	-	TGTGCCAGTAGTGCGGGACAGGGATTCTATGGCTACACCTTC	CASSAGQGFYGYTF
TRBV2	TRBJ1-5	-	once	TGTGCCAGCAGAAGGGGCCTTCAGCATCAGCCCCAGCATTTT	CASRRGLQHQPQHF
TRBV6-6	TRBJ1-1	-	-	TGTGCCAGCACCATGGACAGTAACATGAACACTGAAGCTTTCTTT	CASTMDSNMNTEAFF
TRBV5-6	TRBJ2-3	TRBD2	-	TGTGCCAGCAGCTTCTGGACTAGCGGGATAACAGATACGCAGTATTTT	CASSFWTSGITDTQYF
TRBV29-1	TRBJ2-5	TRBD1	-	TGCAGCGTTGCTGGACAGGGTACAGGGGAGACCCAGTACTTC	CSVAGQGTGETQYF
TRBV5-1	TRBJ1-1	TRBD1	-	TGCGCCAGCAGCGCCACAGGGGGCTCTAACACTGAAGCTTTCTTT	CASSATGGSNTEAFF